The 4 T cell receptor beta chains reported below all come from one sample, sequenced in a study of cytomegalovirus exposure and HLA in healthy donors (dated by TCRdb to about 2017). Library method: the immunoSEQ multiplex PCR assay. TCRdb obtained this table from immuneACCESS and retained in-frame rearrangements with V and J assigned. These tables miss some clones; where compared with another copy, unresolved V genes account for less than half of the shortfall, and the remainder is unexplained. Within this sample are some 330,000 clones, with 86% of them counted one time only. Of the sample, 0.65% to 0.85% is held by the ten largest clones. Sequencing input: PBMCs. The receptor set was obtained from a woman in her late teens or twenties in good health and CMV-seronegative.

This clone has a single count. The J gene is TRBJ2-5, the V gene TRBV7-9; no definite D call. From germline, CDR1 is SEHNR and CDR2 FQNEAQ (reference sequence). Trimming pared 2 bases from V and 11 bases from J, leaving 9 bases between. This CDR3 contains 11 residues. CDR3 DNA sequence: TGTGCCAGCAGCTTAACGAGAGGACAGTACTTC. This translates into CASSLTRGQYF.

The V gene is TRBV19, the J gene TRBJ1-2; 9 bases match TRBD1. The CDR3 contains 15 residues. CDR1 and CDR2 from the germline V gene are LNHDA and SQIVND (reference sequence). With V trimmed by 5 bases and J by 2 bases, 6 bases remained unmatched. Here the CDR3 DNA reads TGTGCCAGTAGTGAAGGGGACAGGGAAAACTATGGCTACACCTTC. It is translated as CASSEGDRENYGYTF. The full variable domain, completed using reference TRBV19 and TRBJ1-2, is DGGITQSPKYLFRKEGQNVTLSCEQNLNHDAMYWYRQDPGQGLRLIYYSQIVNDFQKGDIAEGYSVSREKKESFPLTVTSAQKNPTAFYLCASSEGDRENYGYTFGSGTRLTVV.

In DNA, the CDR3 is TGTGCCAGCAGTGCAGACAGTGGGATGAATCAGCCCCAGCATTTT. Translated: CASSADSGMNQPQHF. The chain employs TRBV6-1 and TRBJ1-5, with a possible D match to TRBD1 (5 bases). The CDR3 length is 15 residues. Germline V gene sequence: CDR1 MNHNS, CDR2 SASEGT. Trimming stripped 4 bases from V and 4 bases from J, with 14 bases between.

V gene TRBV28 combines with J gene TRBJ1-1; perhaps TRBD1 as D (5 bases). Trimming took off 5 bases at V and 5 bases at J, with 18 bases between the two ends. Per germline, CDR1 MDHEN and CDR2 SYDVKM. This CDR3 comprises 15 residues. CDR3 nucleotides: TGTGCCAGCAGTGGGGGGGGAGATGTGAGAACTGAAGCTTTCTTT. Its translation is CASSGGGDVRTEAFF.